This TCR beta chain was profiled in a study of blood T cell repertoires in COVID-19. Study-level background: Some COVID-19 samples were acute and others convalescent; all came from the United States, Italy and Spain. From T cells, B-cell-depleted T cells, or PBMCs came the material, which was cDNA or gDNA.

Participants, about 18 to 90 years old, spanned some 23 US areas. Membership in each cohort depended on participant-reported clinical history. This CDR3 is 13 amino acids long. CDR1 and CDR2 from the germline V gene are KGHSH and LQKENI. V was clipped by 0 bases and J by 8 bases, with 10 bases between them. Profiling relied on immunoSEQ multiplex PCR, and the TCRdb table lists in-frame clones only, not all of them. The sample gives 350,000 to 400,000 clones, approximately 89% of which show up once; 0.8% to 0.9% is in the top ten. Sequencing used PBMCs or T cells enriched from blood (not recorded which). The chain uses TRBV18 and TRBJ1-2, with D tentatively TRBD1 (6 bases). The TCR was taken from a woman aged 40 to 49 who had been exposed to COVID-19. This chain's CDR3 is CASSPPVGGGYTF. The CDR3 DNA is TGTGCCAGCTCACCACCGGTAGGGGGAGGCTACACCTTC.